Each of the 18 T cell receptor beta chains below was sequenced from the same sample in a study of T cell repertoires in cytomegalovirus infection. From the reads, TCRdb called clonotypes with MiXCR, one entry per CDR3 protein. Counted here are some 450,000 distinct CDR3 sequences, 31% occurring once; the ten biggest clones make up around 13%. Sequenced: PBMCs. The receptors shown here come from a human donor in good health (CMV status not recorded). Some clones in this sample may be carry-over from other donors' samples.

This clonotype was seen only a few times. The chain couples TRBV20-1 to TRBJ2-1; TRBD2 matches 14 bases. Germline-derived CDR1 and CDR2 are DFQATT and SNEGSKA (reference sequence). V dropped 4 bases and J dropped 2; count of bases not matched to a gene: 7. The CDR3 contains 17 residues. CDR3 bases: TGCAGTGCTATTGGGACTAGCGGGGGCCCCACCTACAATGAGCAGTTCTTC. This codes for CSAIGTSGGPTYNEQFF.

The CDR3 reads CASSRGGGGNQPQHF. CDR3 DNA sequence: TGTGCCAGCAGCCGGGGGGGTGGTGGCAATCAGCCCCAGCATTTT. This chain links TRBV6-5 with TRBJ1-5, with D perhaps TRBD1 (5 bases). Germline V lookup: CDR1 MNHEY, CDR2 SVGAGI. The CDR3 covers 15 residues. V was cut by 6 bases and J by 2 bases, with 14 bases left in between.

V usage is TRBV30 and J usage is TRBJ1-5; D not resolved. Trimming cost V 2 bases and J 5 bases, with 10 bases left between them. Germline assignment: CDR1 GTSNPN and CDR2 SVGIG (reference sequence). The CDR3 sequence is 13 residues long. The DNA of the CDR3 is TGTGCCTGGAGTTCCTTCCCCCATCAGCCCCAGCATTTT. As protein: CAWSSFPHQPQHF.

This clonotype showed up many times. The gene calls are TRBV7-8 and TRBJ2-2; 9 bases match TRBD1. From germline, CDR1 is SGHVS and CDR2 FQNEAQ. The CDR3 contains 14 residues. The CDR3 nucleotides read TGTGCTCATTTCGGACAGGGGAGCACCGGGGAGCTGTTTTTT. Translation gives CAHFGQGSTGELFF.

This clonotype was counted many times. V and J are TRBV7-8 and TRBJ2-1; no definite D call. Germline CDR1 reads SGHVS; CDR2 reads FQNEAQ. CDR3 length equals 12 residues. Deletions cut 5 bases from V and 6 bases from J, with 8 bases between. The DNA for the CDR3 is TGTGCCAGCAGCAAGCTGCCCAATGAGCAGTTCTTC. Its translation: CASSKLPNEQFF.

The CDR3 DNA reads as TGTGCCAGCTCACCTCGGACAGGGTTCACCTACGAGCAGTACTTC. Its translation: CASSPRTGFTYEQYF. The rearrangement joins TRBV18 to TRBJ2-7; 8 bases fit TRBD1. V shed 3 bases and J 2 bases; nucleotides not matched to a gene: 6. Germline V gene sequence: CDR1 KGHSH, CDR2 LQKENI. The CDR3 consists of 15 residues.

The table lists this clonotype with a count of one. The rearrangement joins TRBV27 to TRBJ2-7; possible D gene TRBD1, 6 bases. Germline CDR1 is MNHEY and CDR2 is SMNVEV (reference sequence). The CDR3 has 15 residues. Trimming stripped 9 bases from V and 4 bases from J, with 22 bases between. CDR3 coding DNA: TGTGCCAGTAAGACAACAGGGTCCCCGATTTACGAGCAGTACTTC. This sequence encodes CASKTTGSPIYEQYF.

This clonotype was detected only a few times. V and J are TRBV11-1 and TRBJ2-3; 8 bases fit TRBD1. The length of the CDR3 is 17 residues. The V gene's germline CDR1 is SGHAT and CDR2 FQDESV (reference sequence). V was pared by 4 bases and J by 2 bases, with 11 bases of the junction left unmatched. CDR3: CASSSQIRGLLTDTQYF. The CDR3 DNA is TGTGCCAGCAGCTCCCAGATCAGGGGGCTCCTCACAGATACGCAGTATTTT. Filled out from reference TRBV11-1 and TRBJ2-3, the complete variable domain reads EAEVAQSPRYKITEKSQAVAFWCDPISGHATLYWYRQILGQGPELLVQFQDESVVDDSQLPKDRFSAERLKGVDSTLKIQPAELGDSAMYLCASSSQIRGLLTDTQYFGPGTRLTVL.

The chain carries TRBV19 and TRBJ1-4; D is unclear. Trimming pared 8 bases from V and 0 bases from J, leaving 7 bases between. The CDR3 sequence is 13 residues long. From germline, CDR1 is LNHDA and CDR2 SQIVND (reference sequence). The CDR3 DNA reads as TGTGCCAGTGGGTACGCAACTAATGAAAAACTGTTTTTT. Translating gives CASGYATNEKLFF. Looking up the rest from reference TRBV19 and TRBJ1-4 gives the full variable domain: DGGITQSPKYLFRKEGQNVTLSCEQNLNHDAMYWYRQDPGQGLRLIYYSQIVNDFQKGDIAEGYSVSREKKESFPLTVTSAQKNPTAFYLCASGYATNEKLFFGSGTQLSVL.

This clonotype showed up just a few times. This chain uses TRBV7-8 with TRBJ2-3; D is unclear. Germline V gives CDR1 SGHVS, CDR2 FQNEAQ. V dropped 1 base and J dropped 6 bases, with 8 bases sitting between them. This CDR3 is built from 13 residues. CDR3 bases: TGTGCCAGCAGCTTAGTCCTCGAGGATACGCAGTATTTT. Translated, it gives CASSLVLEDTQYF.

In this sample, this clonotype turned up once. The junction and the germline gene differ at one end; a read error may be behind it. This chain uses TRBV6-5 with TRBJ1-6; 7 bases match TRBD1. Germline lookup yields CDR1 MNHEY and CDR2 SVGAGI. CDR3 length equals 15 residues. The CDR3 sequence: CASIYEGQQSSPLHF. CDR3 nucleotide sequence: TGTGCCAGCATTTACGAGGGACAGCAGAGTTCACCCCTCCACTTT.

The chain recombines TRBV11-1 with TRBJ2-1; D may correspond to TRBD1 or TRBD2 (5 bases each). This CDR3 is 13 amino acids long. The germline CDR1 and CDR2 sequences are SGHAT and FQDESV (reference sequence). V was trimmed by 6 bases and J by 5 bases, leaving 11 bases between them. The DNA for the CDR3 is TGTGCCAGCAGACAGAGGGGAAACAATGAGCAGTTCTTC. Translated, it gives CASRQRGNNEQFF.

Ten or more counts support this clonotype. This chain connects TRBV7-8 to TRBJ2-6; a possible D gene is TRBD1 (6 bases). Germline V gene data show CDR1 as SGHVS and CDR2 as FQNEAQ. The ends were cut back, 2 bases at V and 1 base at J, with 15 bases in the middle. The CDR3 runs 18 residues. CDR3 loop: CASSLWAGDISGANVLTF. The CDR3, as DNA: TGTGCCAGCAGCTTATGGGCAGGGGATATTTCTGGGGCCAACGTCCTGACTTTC.

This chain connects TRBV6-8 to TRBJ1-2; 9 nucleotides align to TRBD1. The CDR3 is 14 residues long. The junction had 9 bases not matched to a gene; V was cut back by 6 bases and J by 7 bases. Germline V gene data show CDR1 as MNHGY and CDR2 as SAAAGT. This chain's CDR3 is CASRFRTGEGGYTF. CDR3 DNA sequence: TGTGCCAGCAGATTCCGGACAGGGGAGGGTGGCTACACCTTC.

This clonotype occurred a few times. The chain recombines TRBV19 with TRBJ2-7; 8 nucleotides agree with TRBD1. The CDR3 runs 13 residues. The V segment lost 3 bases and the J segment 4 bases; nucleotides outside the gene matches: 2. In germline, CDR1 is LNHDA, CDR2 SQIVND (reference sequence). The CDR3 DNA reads TGTGCCAGTAGTATTGACAGGGGTTACGAGCAGTACTTC. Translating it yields CASSIDRGYEQYF.

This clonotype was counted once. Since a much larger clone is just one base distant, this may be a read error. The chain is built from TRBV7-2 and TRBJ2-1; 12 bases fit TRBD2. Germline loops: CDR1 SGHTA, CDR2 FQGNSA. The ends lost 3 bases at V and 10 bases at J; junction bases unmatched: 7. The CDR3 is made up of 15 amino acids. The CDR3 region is CASSLSSGGAEEQFF. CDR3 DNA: TGTGCCAGCAGCTTGTCTAGCGGGGGGGCAGAGGAGCAGTTCTTC.

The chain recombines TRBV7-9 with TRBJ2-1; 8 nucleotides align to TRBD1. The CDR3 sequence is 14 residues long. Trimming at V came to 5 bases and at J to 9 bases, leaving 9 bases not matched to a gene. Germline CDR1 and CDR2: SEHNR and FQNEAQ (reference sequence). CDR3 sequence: CASSTDAGGTEQFF. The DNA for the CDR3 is TGTGCCAGCAGCACCGACGCAGGGGGCACTGAGCAGTTCTTC.

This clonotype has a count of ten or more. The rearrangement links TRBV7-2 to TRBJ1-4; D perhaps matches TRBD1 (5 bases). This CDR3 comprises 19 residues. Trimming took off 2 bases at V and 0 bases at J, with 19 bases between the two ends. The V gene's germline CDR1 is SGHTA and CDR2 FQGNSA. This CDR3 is CASSLPFPGQIATNEKLFF. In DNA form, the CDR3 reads TGTGCCAGCAGCTTACCCTTTCCCGGACAAATTGCAACTAATGAAAAACTGTTTTTT.